This T cell receptor (beta chain) was retrieved from a study of blood T cell repertoires in COVID-19 (TCRdb year 2020). At the level of the whole study: The collaborator samples originated in the United States, Italy and Spain and spanned the acute and convalescent phases of COVID-19. The samples were drawn from the first 160 participants of the ongoing ImmuneRACE study and from 1,254 subjects provided by 6 global collaborators. The material from the prospective study consisted of cDNA or gDNA derived from T cells, B-cell-depleted T cells, or PBMCs. Where HLA class I and class II types were available, the types were taken from metadata supplied by the sample provider, not from assay-based typing. Nearly every sample came with metadata listing a de-identified subject ID, COVID-19 status, age in years and sex. The repertoires were released in a freely available public database intended as a resource for research on the immune response to SARS-CoV-2. The dataset comprised deeply sampled blood TCRbeta repertoires from subjects exposed to, actively infected with, or recovered from COVID-19. Results and caveats for the whole study, not just this receptor: Clinical and demographic metadata were provided uncurated, with the amount varying by source and participant.

V loses 1 base, J loses 5 bases, and the germline ends lie 3 bases apart. The CDR3 measures 11 amino acids from cysteine to phenylalanine. This entry keeps only the CDR3 DNA: 33 bases, framed from base 1. The immunoSEQ Assay, a bias-controlled multiplex PCR, was used to amplify TCRbeta CDR3 regions from genomic DNA. On the authors' methods: The number of nucleated cells in each sample was estimated from the amplification of reference gene primers within the assay. Sequence reads were collapsed and filtered to measure the absolute abundance of every unique TCRbeta CDR3 rearrangement. For each sample, productive Simpson clonality was calculated as the square root of Simpson's diversity index over productive rearrangements. TCRdb re-hosts the immuneACCESS table, in-frame sequences only. Its copies lack some clones; in the studies checked, an unresolved V gene accounts for under half of them, and the cause for the rest is not known. V and J calls and clone size are as listed in that table; D and trimming were resolved from the DNA. The sample contains 250,000 to 350,000 clones, 70% to 90% of them found a single time. The ten most abundant clones make up under 15% of the sample.

A note on this clone: The specificity of this receptor is unknown. Base qualities are not provided; no much larger clone lies one nucleotide away.

The collaborating institutions used their own protocols to collect whole blood in K2EDTA tubes. For TCRbeta analysis, collaborators shipped samples as frozen whole blood, isolated PBMCs, or DNA extracted from either of those sample types. The receptor's source is a woman aged 60-75 years with acute or convalescent COVID-19. Here the chain combines TRBV12-3 or TRBV12-4 and TRBJ2-7; the D gene is not confidently resolved. Sequenced material: peripheral blood. The base sequence is TGTGCCAGCAGTTTAGTCGACGAGCAGTACTTC. Its protein is CASSLVDEQYF.